These 6 T cell receptor beta chains were all obtained from the same sample, sequenced in a study of CD8 T cells in ankylosing spondylitis. Study-wide results and limits: What seemed typical of ankylosing spondylitis blood was a TCR beta motif built from roughly 8 highly homologous variants.

No antigen has been identified for these receptors. Using its own MiXCR run on the 5' RACE reads, TCRdb lists one record per CDR3 protein. The sample yields approximately 540,000 distinct CDR3 sequences, over 9.5% seen once. The sample was blood, either unsorted or a sorted T cell fraction (not recorded which). All receptors come from a male donor with ankylosing spondylitis.

The rearrangement links TRBV9 to TRBJ2-3, with TRBD2 matching over 16 bases. V shed 4 bases, J shed 3 bases, and the junction held 5 bases outside the gene matches. Looked up from germline, CDR1 is SGDLS and CDR2 is YYNGEE. This CDR3 region has 17 residues. As DNA, the CDR3 is TGTGCCAGCAGCCCCGGGACTAGCGGGAGGGGGACAGATACGCAGTATTTT. It is translated as CASSPGTSGRGTDTQYF.

The gene calls are TRBV3-1 and TRBJ2-5; 9 bases fit TRBD1. Losses at the gene ends were 3 bases for V and 9 bases for J; bases not matched to a gene: 11. Germline V gene lookup returns CDR1 LGHDT and CDR2 YNNKEL (reference sequence). This CDR3 is built from 15 residues. The CDR3 here is CASSHQDRGGRAQYF. For the CDR3, the DNA is TGTGCCAGCAGCCACCAGGACAGGGGAGGACGAGCCCAGTACTTC.

This clonotype was counted a few times. The chain is built from TRBV4-1 and TRBJ1-5, with TRBD1 matching 8 bases. The junction had 5 bases not matched to a gene; V was cut back by 2 bases and J by 5 bases. The length of the CDR3 is 15 residues. Germline V gene lookup returns CDR1 MGHRA and CDR2 YSYEKL. CDR3 residues: CASSQTGQVDQPQHF. DNA of the CDR3: TGCGCCAGCAGCCAAACGGGACAGGTGGATCAGCCCCAGCATTTT.

Many counts were recorded for this clonotype. This chain connects TRBV27 to TRBJ2-3; 8 nucleotides line up with TRBD1. With 4 bases clipped from V and 9 bases from J, the junction kept 3 bases outside the gene matches. This CDR3 contains 12 residues. Germline loops: CDR1 MNHEY, CDR2 SMNVEV (reference sequence). CDR3 coding DNA: TGTGCCAGCAGTTACGACAGGGGAACGCAGTATTTT. It codes for CASSYDRGTQYF.

This clonotype was seen only a few times. V and J are TRBV11-2 and TRBJ2-2, with 7 bases fitting TRBD1. This CDR3 region has 14 residues. With V trimmed by 5 bases and J by 7 bases, 7 bases remained unmatched. Germline V CDR1 and CDR2: SGHAT, FQNNGV. The chain's CDR3 is CASSPLTGVGELFF. CDR3 DNA sequence: TGTGCCAGCAGCCCACTCACAGGGGTCGGGGAGCTGTTTTTT.

There are many counts of this clonotype. J is TRBJ2-5 and V is TRBV18; TRBD1 agrees at 9 bases. V was clipped by 0 bases and J by 4 bases; unmatched bases: 3. The CDR3 has 15 amino acids. The V gene's germline CDR1 is KGHSH and CDR2 LQKENI. The CDR3 DNA reads TGTGCCAGCTCACCACCGGGACAGGGATTAGAGACCCAGTACTTC. Protein sequence: CASSPPGQGLETQYF.